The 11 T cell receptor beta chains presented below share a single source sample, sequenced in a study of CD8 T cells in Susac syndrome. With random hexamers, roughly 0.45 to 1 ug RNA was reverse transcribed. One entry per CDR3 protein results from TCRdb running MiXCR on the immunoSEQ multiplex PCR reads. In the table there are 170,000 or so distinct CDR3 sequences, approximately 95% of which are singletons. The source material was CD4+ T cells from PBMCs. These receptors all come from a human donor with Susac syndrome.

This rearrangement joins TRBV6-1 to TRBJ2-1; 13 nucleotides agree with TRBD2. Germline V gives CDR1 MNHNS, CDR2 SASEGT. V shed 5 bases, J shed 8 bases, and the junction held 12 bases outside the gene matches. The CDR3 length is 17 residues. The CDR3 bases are TGTGCCAGCAGTATCAAACTTACTAGCGGGGGGGTCGATGAGCAGTTCTTC. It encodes CASSIKLTSGGVDEQFF.

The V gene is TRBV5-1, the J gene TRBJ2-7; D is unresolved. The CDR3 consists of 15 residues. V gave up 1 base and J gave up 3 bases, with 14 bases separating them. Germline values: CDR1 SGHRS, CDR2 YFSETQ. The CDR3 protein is CASSLRPEPHYEQYV. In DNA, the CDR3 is TGCGCCAGCAGCTTGAGGCCGGAACCACACTACGAGCAGTACGTC.

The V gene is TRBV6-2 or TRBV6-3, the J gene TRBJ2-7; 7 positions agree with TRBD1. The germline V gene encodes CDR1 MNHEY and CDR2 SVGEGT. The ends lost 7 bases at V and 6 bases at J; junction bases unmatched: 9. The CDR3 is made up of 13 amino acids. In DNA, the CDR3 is TGTGCCAGCACCCCTCAGGGGGACGGCGAGCAGTACTTC. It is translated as CASTPQGDGEQYF.

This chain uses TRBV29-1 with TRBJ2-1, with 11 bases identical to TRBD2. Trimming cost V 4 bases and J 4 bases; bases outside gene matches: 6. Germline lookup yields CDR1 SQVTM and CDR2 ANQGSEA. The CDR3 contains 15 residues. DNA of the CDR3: TGCAGCGTTGTTGAGACTAGCGGGGAATACAATGAGCAGTTCTTC. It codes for CSVVETSGEYNEQFF.

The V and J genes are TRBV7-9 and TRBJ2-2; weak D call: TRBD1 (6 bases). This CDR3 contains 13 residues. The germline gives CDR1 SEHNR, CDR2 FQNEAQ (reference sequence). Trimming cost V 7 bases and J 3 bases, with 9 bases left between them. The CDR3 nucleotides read TGTGCCAGCATCAGGGGTCACACCGGGGAGCTGTTTTTT. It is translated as CASIRGHTGELFF. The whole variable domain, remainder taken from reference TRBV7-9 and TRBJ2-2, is DTGVSQNPRHKITKRGQNVTFRCDPISEHNRLYWYRQTLGQGPEFLTYFQNEAQLEKSRLLSDRFSAERPKGSFSTLEIQRTEQGDSAMYLCASIRGHTGELFFGEGSRLTVL.

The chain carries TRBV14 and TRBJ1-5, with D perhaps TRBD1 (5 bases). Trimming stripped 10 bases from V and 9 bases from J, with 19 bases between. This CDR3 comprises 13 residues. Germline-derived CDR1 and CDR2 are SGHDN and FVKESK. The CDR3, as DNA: TGTGCCAACAGGCGGGGACGGCGGGGGCCCCAGCATTTT. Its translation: CANRRGRRGPQHF.

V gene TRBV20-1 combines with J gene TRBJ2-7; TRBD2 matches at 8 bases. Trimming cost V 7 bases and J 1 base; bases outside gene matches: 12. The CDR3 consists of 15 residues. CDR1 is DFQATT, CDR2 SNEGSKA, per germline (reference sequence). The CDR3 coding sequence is TGCAGTGGGTCCCGGGTAGCGGGACCTTCCTACGAGCAGTACTTC. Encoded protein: CSGSRVAGPSYEQYF.

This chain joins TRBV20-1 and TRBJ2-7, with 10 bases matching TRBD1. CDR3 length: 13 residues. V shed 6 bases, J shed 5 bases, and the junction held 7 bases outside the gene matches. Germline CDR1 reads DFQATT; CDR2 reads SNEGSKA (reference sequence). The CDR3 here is CSARWTGGHEQYF. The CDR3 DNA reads TGCAGTGCGCGGTGGACAGGGGGTCACGAGCAGTACTTC.

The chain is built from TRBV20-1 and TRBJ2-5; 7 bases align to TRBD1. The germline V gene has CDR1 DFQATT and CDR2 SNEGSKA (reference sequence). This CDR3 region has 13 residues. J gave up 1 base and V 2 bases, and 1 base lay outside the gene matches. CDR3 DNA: TGCAGTGCTAGACCAGGGGGCCAAGAGACCCAGTACTTC. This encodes CSARPGGQETQYF.

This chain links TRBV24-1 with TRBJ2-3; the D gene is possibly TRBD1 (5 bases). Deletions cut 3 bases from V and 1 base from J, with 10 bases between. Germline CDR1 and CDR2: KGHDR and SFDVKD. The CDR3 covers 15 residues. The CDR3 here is CATSDAGQGTDTQYF. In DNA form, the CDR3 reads TGTGCCACCAGTGATGCTGGACAAGGCACAGATACGCAGTATTTT.

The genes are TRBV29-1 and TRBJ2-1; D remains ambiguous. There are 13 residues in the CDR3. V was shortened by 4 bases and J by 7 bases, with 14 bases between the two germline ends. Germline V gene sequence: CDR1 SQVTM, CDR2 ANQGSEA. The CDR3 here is CSVATTNRNEQFF. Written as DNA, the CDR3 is TGCAGCGTTGCGACCACAAATAGGAATGAGCAGTTCTTC.